Reported below is one T cell receptor (beta chain). Its recognized antigen is unknown. Qualities for individual bases were not recorded, and no much larger clone is one base off. This sample stems from a study of IL-17A CD8 T cells in psoriatic arthritis synovium. Study-level background: The goal of the study was to define the phenotype, molecular profile and function of synovial IL-17A+CD8+ T cells in psoriatic arthritis pathogenesis.

Synovial fluid effusions were drawn from actively inflamed joints of patients with psoriatic arthritis. For each patient, synovial fluid served as the source from which three memory CD8+ T cell populations were isolated by sorting: Tc1 cells (IL-17A-IFNgamma+), Tc17 cells (IL-17A+) and the bulk memory fraction, allowing their TCR repertoires to be compared. The psoriatic arthritis patients fulfilled the Classification of Psoriatic Arthritis Study Group (CASPAR) criteria. CD45RA-CD27+/- plus CD45RA+CD27- cells were sorted as bulk memory CD8+ T cells. A few patients with psoriatic arthritis provided sorted synovial fluid CD8+ T cell subsets that underwent TCRbeta sequencing. Synovial fluid mononuclear cells were isolated with Lymphoprep and cryopreserved in liquid nitrogen before use. The medium used for cryopreservation was made up of roughly 45% fetal calf serum and around 9.4% dimethyl sulfoxide.

After DNA extraction (Qiagen), TCRbeta V-D-J rearrangements were amplified in a bias-controlled manner and then sequenced at high throughput (immunoSEQ; Adaptive Biotech). In the paper's pipeline: Productive sequences were analyzed at sequence level using the immunoSEQ Analyzer platform. Clonality was calculated as 1 minus Pielou's evenness, with values from 0 (highly polyclonal) to 1 (monoclonal). The Morisita index, ranging from 0 (no similarity) to 1 (complete similarity), was used to quantify repertoire overlap between subsets. Imported from immuneACCESS, the table was reduced by TCRdb to in-frame sequences with V and J called. These copies leave out some clones; in studies compared against another copy, an unresolved V gene accounts for under half, and the cause of the remainder is not known. V, J and clone size are taken as reported in that table, and D and trimming were inferred from the DNA itself. The sample contains around 2,000 clones, 72% of them found a single time. Over 9.5% of the sample is held by the ten biggest clonotypes.

Study-wide findings and limitations: Cells came from synovial fluid rather than synovial tissue, since no psoriatic arthritis synovial tissue samples were available. Although some individual clones took up over 5% of the repertoire, most synovial CD8+ subsets stayed polyclonal. TCR sequencing covered only a few patients, which the authors acknowledged as a limited sample size.

Source material: memory CD8+ T cells from synovial fluid. The sample's cell subset or site, from its label and the paper: bulk memory CD8+ T cells (CD45RA-CD27+/- and CD45RA+CD27-). The TCR originated in a human donor with psoriatic arthritis.

The sequenced DNA is TGTGCCAGCTCCCCGGGGGCTACCTACAATGAGCAGTTCTTC. Translated, it gives CASSPGATYNEQFF. The chain employs TRBV27 and TRBJ2-1, with the D call perhaps TRBD1 or TRBD2, each one matching 6 bases. From the cysteine through the phenylalanine, the CDR3 covers 14 amino acids. The sequence is cut down to CDR3 DNA, 42 bases in frame from base 1. CDR1 and CDR2 were assigned from the germline V gene (reference sequence) as MNHEY and SMNVEV. V is reduced by 8 bases and J by 2 bases, leaving a spacing of 13 bases between them.